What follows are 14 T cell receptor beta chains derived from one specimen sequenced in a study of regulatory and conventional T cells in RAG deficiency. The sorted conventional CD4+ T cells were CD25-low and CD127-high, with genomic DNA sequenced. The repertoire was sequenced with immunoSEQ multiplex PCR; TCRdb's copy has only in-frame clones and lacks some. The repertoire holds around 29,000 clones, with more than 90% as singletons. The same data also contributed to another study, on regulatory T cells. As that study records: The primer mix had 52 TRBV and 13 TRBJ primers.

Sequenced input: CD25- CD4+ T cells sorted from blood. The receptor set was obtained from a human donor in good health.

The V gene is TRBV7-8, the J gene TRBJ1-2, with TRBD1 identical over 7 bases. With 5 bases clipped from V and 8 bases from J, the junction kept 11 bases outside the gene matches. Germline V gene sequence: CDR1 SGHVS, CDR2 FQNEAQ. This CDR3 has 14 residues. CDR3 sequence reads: CASSQLTGWYGYTF. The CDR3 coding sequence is TGTGCCAGCAGCCAACTGACAGGGTGGTACGGCTACACCTTC.

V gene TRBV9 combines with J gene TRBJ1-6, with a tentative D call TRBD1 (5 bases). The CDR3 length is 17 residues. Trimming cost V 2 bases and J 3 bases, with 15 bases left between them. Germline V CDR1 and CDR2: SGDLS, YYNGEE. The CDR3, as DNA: TGTGCCAGCAGCGTCGGGGTCTCGGGGGGCTATAATTCACCCCTCCACTTT. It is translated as CASSVGVSGGYNSPLHF.

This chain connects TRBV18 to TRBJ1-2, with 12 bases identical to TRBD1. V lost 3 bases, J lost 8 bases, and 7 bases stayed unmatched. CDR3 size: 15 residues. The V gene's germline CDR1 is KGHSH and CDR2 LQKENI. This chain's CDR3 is CASSPGTGGVGGYTF. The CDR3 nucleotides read TGTGCCAGCTCACCCGGGACAGGGGGCGTCGGAGGCTACACCTTC.

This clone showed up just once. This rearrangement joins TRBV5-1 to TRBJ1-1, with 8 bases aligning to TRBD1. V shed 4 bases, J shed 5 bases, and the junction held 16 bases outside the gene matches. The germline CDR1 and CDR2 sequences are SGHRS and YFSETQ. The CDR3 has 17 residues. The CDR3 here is CASSPNRQGQGGTEAFF. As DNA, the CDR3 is TGCGCCAGCAGCCCCAATCGACAGGGGCAAGGGGGGACTGAAGCTTTCTTT.

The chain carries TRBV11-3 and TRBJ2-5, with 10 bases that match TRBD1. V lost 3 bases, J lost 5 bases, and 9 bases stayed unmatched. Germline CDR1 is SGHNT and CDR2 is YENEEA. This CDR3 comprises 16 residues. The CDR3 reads CASSFLTGGVAETQYF. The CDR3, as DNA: TGTGCCAGCAGCTTCCTGACAGGGGGCGTTGCGGAGACCCAGTACTTC.

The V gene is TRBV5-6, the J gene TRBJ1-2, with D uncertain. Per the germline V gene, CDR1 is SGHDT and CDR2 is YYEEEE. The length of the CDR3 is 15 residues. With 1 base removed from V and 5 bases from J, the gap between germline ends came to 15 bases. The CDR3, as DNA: TGTGCCAGCAGCTTGAACCGTATCGGGTTATATGGCTACACCTTC. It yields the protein CASSLNRIGLYGYTF. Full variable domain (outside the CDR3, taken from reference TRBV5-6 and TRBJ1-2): DAGVTQSPTHLIKTRGQQVTLRCSPKSGHDTVSWYQQALGQGPQFIFQYYEEEERQRGNFPDRFSGHQFPNYSSELNVNALLLGDSALYLCASSLNRIGLYGYTFGSGTRLTVV.

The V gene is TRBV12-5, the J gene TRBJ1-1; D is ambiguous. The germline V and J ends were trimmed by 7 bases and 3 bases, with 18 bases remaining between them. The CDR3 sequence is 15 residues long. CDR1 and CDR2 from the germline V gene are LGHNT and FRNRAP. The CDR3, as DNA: TGTGCTAGTGCCATTACCCCCAGCCGGGACACTGAAGCTTTCTTT. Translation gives CASAITPSRDTEAFF.

The CDR3 here is CSLTSGGSTEAFF. In nucleotides, the CDR3 is TGCAGTCTTACATCGGGGGGTTCCACTGAAGCTTTCTTT. The rearrangement uses TRBV29-1 and TRBJ1-1, with a weak D call TRBD1 (5 bases). Germline V gene data show CDR1 as SQVTM and CDR2 as ANQGSEA. This CDR3 region has 13 residues.

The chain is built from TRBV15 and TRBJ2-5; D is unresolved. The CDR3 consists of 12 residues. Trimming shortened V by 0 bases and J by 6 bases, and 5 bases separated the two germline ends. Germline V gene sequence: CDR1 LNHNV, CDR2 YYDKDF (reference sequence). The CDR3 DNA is TGTGCCACCAGCAGAGATTGGCAGACCCAGTACTTC. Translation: CATSRDWQTQYF. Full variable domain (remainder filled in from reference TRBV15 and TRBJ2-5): DAMVIQNPRYQVTQFGKPVTLSCSQTLNHNVMYWYQQKSSQAPKLLFHYYDKDFNNEADTPDNFQSRRPNTSFCFLDIRSPGLGDTAMYLCATSRDWQTQYFGPGTRLLVL.

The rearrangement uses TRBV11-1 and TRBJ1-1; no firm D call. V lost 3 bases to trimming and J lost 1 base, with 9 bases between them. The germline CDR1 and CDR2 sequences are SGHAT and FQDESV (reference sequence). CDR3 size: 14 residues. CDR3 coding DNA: TGTGCCAGCAGCTTGGAGCCCGGGAACACTGAAGCTTTCTTT. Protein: CASSLEPGNTEAFF.

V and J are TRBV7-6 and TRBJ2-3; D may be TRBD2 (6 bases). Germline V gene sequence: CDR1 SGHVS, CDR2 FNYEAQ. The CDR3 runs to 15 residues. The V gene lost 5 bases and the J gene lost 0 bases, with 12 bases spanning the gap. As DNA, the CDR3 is TGTGCCAGCAGCCGCGGGACTCTTAGCACAGATACGCAGTATTTT. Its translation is CASSRGTLSTDTQYF.

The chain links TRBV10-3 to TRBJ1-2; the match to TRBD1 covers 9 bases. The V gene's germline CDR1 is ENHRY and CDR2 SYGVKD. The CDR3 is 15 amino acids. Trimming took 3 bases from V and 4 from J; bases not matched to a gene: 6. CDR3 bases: TGTGCCATCAGTGATGGGACAGGGAGGGGCTATGGCTACACCTTC. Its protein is CAISDGTGRGYGYTF.

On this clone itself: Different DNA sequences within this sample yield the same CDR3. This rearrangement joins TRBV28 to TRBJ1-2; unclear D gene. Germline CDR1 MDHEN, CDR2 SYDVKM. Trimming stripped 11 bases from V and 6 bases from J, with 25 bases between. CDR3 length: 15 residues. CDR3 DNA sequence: TGTGCCGTCCCACCTAGCCCAGGTAGCTCGAATGGCTACACCTTC. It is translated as CAVPPSPGSSNGYTF.

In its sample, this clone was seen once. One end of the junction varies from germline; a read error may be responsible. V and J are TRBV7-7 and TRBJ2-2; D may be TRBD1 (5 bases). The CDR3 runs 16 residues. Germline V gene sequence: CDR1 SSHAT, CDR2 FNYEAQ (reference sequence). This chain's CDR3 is CASSFTRTRNAGELFF. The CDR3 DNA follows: TGTGCTAGCAGCTTTACTCGGACACGGAACGCCGGGGAGCTGTTTTTT.